One and the same sample provided the 20 T cell receptor beta chains below, sequenced in a study of blood T cell repertoires in COVID-19. Clones were read by immunoSEQ multiplex PCR, and TCRdb kept only the in-frame ones, dropping some. The sample comprises 180,000 or so clones, over 70% of which are singletons, and around 7% rests with the top ten. The source material was peripheral blood. All receptors derive from a woman between 35 and 50 years old with COVID-19, enrolled during active disease.

The chain carries TRBV10-3 and TRBJ1-5; TRBD1 might be the D (6 bases). The CDR3 has 17 amino acids. The germline V and J ends were trimmed by 0 bases and 1 base, with 13 bases remaining between them. The germline V gene has CDR1 ENHRY and CDR2 SYGVKD. The CDR3 spells CAISESKQGVSNQPQHF. CDR3 DNA: TGTGCCATCAGTGAGTCGAAACAGGGAGTGAGCAATCAGCCCCAGCATTTT.

This clone occurred once. The V gene is TRBV29-1, the J gene TRBJ2-7; 7 nucleotides agree with TRBD2. CDR1 and CDR2 from the germline V gene are SQVTM and ANQGSEA. There are 12 residues in the CDR3. The ends lost 5 bases at V and 9 bases at J; junction bases unmatched: 10. This CDR3 is CSVPAGPGGQYF. The CDR3 DNA sequence: TGCAGCGTTCCCGCAGGACCGGGGGGGCAGTACTTC.

J is TRBJ1-1 and V is TRBV5-1, with D possibly being TRBD1 (5 bases). Trimming left V 2 bases short and J 0 bases short, with 8 bases between. CDR3 length: 14 residues. The germline gives CDR1 SGHRS, CDR2 YFSETQ. CDR3 region: CASSFRDMNTEAFF. The CDR3 DNA is TGCGCCAGCAGCTTCAGGGATATGAACACTGAAGCTTTCTTT.

The table lists this clone with a few counts. The V gene is TRBV6-1, the J gene TRBJ1-5, with 9 bases that match TRBD1. Trimming removed 3 bases from V and 6 bases from J; junction bases left unmatched: 6. CDR3 length: 15 amino acids. Germline-derived CDR1 and CDR2 are MNHNS and SASEGT. The CDR3 region has the DNA TGTGCCAGCAGTGATTTAGGACAGGGGAGTCAGCCCCAGCATTTT. Residues: CASSDLGQGSQPQHF.

The chain combines TRBV28 with TRBJ2-1; D may be TRBD2 (5 bases). Germline V gene data show CDR1 as MDHEN and CDR2 as SYDVKM. Trimming took off 4 bases at V and 9 bases at J, with 19 bases between the two ends. The CDR3 sequence is 15 residues long. CDR3 bases: TGTGCCAGCAGTTCCCCTCCTCGGAGCGCGGGTGAGCAGTTCTTC. It specifies CASSSPPRSAGEQFF.

The CDR3 nucleotides read TGTGCCAGCTCAGGGGCCCCCTACGAGCAGTACTTC. Protein product: CASSGAPYEQYF. The rearrangement links TRBV2 to TRBJ2-5; possibly TRBD1 for D (6 bases). The DNA matches TRBJ2-7 better at its end, which makes the J call doubtful. CDR1 and CDR2 (germline): SNHLY, FYNNEI. This CDR3 has 12 amino acids.

This chain links TRBV6-5 with TRBJ2-1; D may be TRBD2 (5 bases). This CDR3 comprises 12 residues. V shed 6 bases and J shed 7 bases, with 10 bases lying between them. CDR1 MNHEY and CDR2 SVGAGI come from the germline V gene. Here the CDR3 DNA reads TGTGCCAGCAGGACTACGGGGAATGAGCAGTTCTTC. Encoded protein: CASRTTGNEQFF.

CDR3 sequence (DNA): TGTGCCAGCAGCATAAGCGGGGTAATCTCCTACGAGCAGTACTTC. Translated: CASSISGVISYEQYF. J is TRBJ2-7 and V is TRBV5-5, with TRBD2 matching over 7 bases. J gave up 0 bases and V 4 bases, and 7 bases lay outside the gene matches. Germline V gene lookup returns CDR1 SGHKS and CDR2 YYEKEE (reference sequence). The CDR3 has 15 amino acids.

This clone was recorded many times. The CDR3, as DNA: TGTGCCAGCAGCTTCCCCAGGGGGCGAGAGCAGTACTTC. This sequence encodes CASSFPRGREQYF. The chain recombines TRBV5-6 with TRBJ2-7; 8 bases agree with TRBD1. The CDR3 length is 13 residues. CDR1 is SGHDT, CDR2 YYEEEE, per germline. With 2 bases clipped from V and 7 bases from J, the junction kept 5 bases outside the gene matches.

The chain carries TRBV5-1 and TRBJ2-3; 9 nucleotides align to TRBD2. Per the germline V gene, CDR1 is SGHRS and CDR2 is YFSETQ. This CDR3 has 15 amino acids. The ends lost 4 bases at V and 0 bases at J; junction bases unmatched: 3. CDR3 coding DNA: TGCGCCAGCAGCCTTCTAGCGGGGAGCACAGATACGCAGTATTTT. This codes for CASSLLAGSTDTQYF.

This rearrangement joins TRBV5-4 to TRBJ1-1; TRBD1 matches at 9 bases. Per germline, CDR1 SGHNT and CDR2 YYREEE (reference sequence). This CDR3 comprises 15 residues. The CDR3 DNA reads TGTGTCTATTCACAGGGGGCTGGGGGGAACACTGAAGCTTTCTTT. Translation: CVYSQGAGGNTEAFF.

The chain has TRBV27 and TRBJ2-5; D may be TRBD1 (6 bases). The CDR3 length is 13 residues. The germline V gene encodes CDR1 MNHEY and CDR2 SMNVEV (reference sequence). With 5 bases removed from V and 5 bases from J, the gap between germline ends came to 12 bases. DNA of the CDR3: TGTGCCAGCAGTCACAGGGTAGGGGAGACCCAGTACTTC. It codes for CASSHRVGETQYF.

This chain connects TRBV6-5 to TRBJ2-5, with TRBD1 matching 11 bases. J gave up 7 bases and V 4 bases, and 8 bases lay outside the gene matches. CDR3 size: 15 residues. CDR1 and CDR2 from the germline V gene are MNHEY and SVGAGI. CDR3 nucleotides: TGTGCCAGCAGTTCCTGGGACAGGGGGGGGTGGACCCAGTACTTC. It is translated as CASSSWDRGGWTQYF.

This clone appeared a few times. The gene calls are TRBV19 and TRBJ1-1; D remains unclear. The length of the CDR3 is 15 residues. Germline V gene sequence: CDR1 LNHDA, CDR2 SQIVND (reference sequence). V was clipped by 3 bases and J by 0 bases, with 11 bases between them. The CDR3 sequence: CASSMLHYMNTEAFF. CDR3 sequence (DNA): TGTGCCAGTAGTATGTTGCACTACATGAACACTGAAGCTTTCTTT.

Ten or more counts support this clone. The V and J genes are TRBV3-1 (or the pseudogene TRBV3-2) and TRBJ1-2; a weak D match, TRBD1 (6 bases). CDR1 and CDR2 (germline): LGHDT, YNNKEL (reference sequence). This CDR3 has 14 residues. V shed 3 bases and J shed 2 bases, with 10 bases lying between them. The CDR3 DNA reads TGTGCCAGCAGCCACGCCGGACAGAACTATGGCTACACCTTC. It yields the protein CASSHAGQNYGYTF.

The chain carries TRBV27 and TRBJ1-5; the D gene is possibly TRBD1 (5 bases). Germline V gene sequence: CDR1 MNHEY, CDR2 SMNVEV (reference sequence). V dropped 1 base and J dropped 8 bases, with 12 bases sitting between them. This CDR3 contains 14 residues. The CDR3 loop is CASSLWQGGEPQHF. CDR3 coding DNA: TGTGCCAGCAGTTTATGGCAGGGAGGGGAGCCCCAGCATTTT.

V and J are TRBV19 and TRBJ2-1; 7 bases are shared with TRBD1. This CDR3 region has 12 residues. The germline V gene has CDR1 LNHDA and CDR2 SQIVND (reference sequence). Trimming at V came to 7 bases and at J to 9 bases, leaving 6 bases not matched to a gene. In nucleotides, the CDR3 is TGTGCCAGTACGGGACAGAAGGGTGAGCAGTTCTTC. Residues: CASTGQKGEQFF.

The chain has TRBV6-1 and TRBJ1-3, with no clear D. The CDR3 loop spans 12 amino acids. V was cut by 3 bases and J by 4 bases, with 4 bases left in between. Germline V gene data show CDR1 as MNHNS and CDR2 as SASEGT. In DNA, the CDR3 is TGTGCCAGCAGTGAGAGAGGAAACACCATATATTTT. Residues: CASSERGNTIYF.

The chain has TRBV9 and TRBJ1-2; D is uncertain. The CDR3 is made up of 12 amino acids. Trimming took 1 base from V and 8 from J, leaving 9 bases between them. Germline V gene sequence: CDR1 SGDLS, CDR2 YYNGEE. The CDR3 sequence is CASSVNSGGYTF. The CDR3 DNA is TGTGCCAGCAGCGTAAATTCGGGAGGCTACACCTTC.

The chain links TRBV4-1 to TRBJ1-2; the match to TRBD1 covers 7 bases. The CDR3 totals 16 residues. From germline, CDR1 is MGHRA and CDR2 YSYEKL. Losses at the gene ends were 4 bases for V and 2 bases for J; bases not matched to a gene: 10. CDR3 sequence reads: CASSRRLHRGNYGYTF. CDR3 sequence (DNA): TGCGCCAGCAGCCGTCGGCTACACAGGGGAAACTATGGCTACACCTTC.